The source of this TCR beta chain is a study of cytomegalovirus exposure and HLA in healthy donors (dated by TCRdb to about 2017). Concerning the study at large: A later analysis indicated that the roughly 120 validation repertoires were generated on the platform also employed for the 650 to 850 repertoires of the first cohort. High-throughput TCR immunosequencing, statistical association of individual TCRs with disease status, and machine learning were combined to predict cytomegalovirus infection status. The study was designed to test whether signatures of past pathogen exposure could be identified by cataloging public T cell receptors. Besides the first cohort of 666 subjects, a separate validation cohort made up of 120 different subjects was used. The research as a whole found: In a later analysis, TCRs clustered in the first cohort were found to also tend to co-occur in the 120 validation repertoires, with about 93% of cluster scores above 0. Across donors, most TCR sequences were observed very rarely, whereas some public TCRs were present in many individuals. A later analysis had no HLA typing for the validation cohort, so co-occurrence there was scored across all 110 or so repertoires. The study listed 150 to 200 TCR beta chains as associated with cytomegalovirus. The authors suggested that the approach could potentially be extended to other disease states and immunological phenotypes. In vitro tests confirmed that a few of the cytomegalovirus-associated TCR beta chains recognize cytomegalovirus antigens. The classifier was reported to diagnose cytomegalovirus status with high specificity and sensitivity in both the original and validation cohorts.

Preparation of the library involved the immunoSEQ multiplex PCR assay. Under the source paper's analysis protocol: A statistical classification framework was built for diagnosing cytomegalovirus status from the catalog of TCR beta chain sequences. What TCRdb holds here is the immuneACCESS table cut down to in-frame rearrangements. Part of the clones is not present; checked against another copy, under half of the missing clones reflect an unresolved V gene, and the others are unexplained. From that table come the V and J calls and clone size; the DNA was used to work out D and trimming. For this sample the table gives tens of thousands of clones, of which 94% were detected only once. In total, the top ten clones hold 3.2% of the sample. With respect to this clone: Its antigen has not been determined. Within one base of it there is no much larger clone, and no base qualities were kept.

The donors were included in the validation cohort of over a hundred subjects, a group kept apart from the roughly 670-subject first cohort. The CDR3, from cysteine to phenylalanine, totals 14 residues. Kept here is only the CDR3 DNA, which spans 42 bases and is read in frame from base 1. Sequences SGHRS (CDR1) and YFSETQ (CDR2) are obtained from the germline V gene. Ends trimmed: V by 0 bases, J by 8 bases; bases unmatched to a gene: 7. The clonotype comes from a woman under 30 in good health and CMV-seropositive. This chain joins TRBV5-1 to TRBJ1-2; 7 bases in the middle match TRBD1. The specimen sequenced was PBMCs. The CDR3 protein sequence reads: CASSLVEGAQGYTF. The DNA reads TGCGCCAGCAGCTTGGTGGAGGGGGCTCAAGGCTACACCTTC.